The 23 T cell receptor beta chains in this list originate from one sample, sequenced in a study of regulatory T cells in long-lasting Graves disease. The time point denotes: newly diagnosed GD, antithyroid drugs for less than 3 months. Making the TCR library involved RNA that had been extracted from PBMCs. Investigators prepared the TCR beta libraries by applying iRepertoire HTBI primers and Arm-PCR of CDR3 regions. TCRdb processed the multiplex PCR reads anew with MiXCR; each CDR3 protein has one entry. In the table there are about 520,000 distinct CDR3 sequences, about 12% of which are singletons. These records were also assigned to another study, of T cells in Graves' hyperthyroidism and ophthalmopathy.

Specimen: peripheral blood mononuclear cells (PBMCs), collected at new diagnosis, from a patient treated with antithyroid drugs. The receptor set was obtained from a woman aged 25-40 years with Graves disease.

The chain is built from TRBV4-1 and TRBJ2-1; D is unclear. Germline lookup yields CDR1 MGHRA and CDR2 YSYEKL. The ends were cut back, 5 bases at V and 4 bases at J, with 9 bases in the middle. The CDR3 is made up of 13 amino acids. As DNA, the CDR3 is TGCGCCAGCAGCGAATGGCAGTACAATGAGCAGTTCTTC. Translating it yields CASSEWQYNEQFF.

V and J are TRBV5-6 and TRBJ2-7, with unresolved D. Germline lookup yields CDR1 SGHDT and CDR2 YYEEEE. Trimming took off 7 bases at V and 3 bases at J, with 17 bases between the two ends. The CDR3 spans 14 residues. CDR3: CASRRRARRYEQYF. For the CDR3, the DNA is TGTGCCAGCCGTCGGCGAGCACGACGCTACGAGCAGTACTTC.

This clonotype came up many times. The gene calls are TRBV20-1 and TRBJ2-7; D is possibly TRBD1 (5 bases). Germline CDR1 DFQATT, CDR2 SNEGSKA (reference sequence). The CDR3 sequence is 17 residues long. V lost 1 base and J lost 4, with 23 bases in between. CDR3 residues: CSARVRQGPIFPYEQYF. The CDR3 region has the DNA TGCAGTGCTAGAGTCCGCCAGGGCCCTATTTTCCCTTACGAGCAGTACTTC.

This clonotype was seen at least ten times. The chain joins TRBV4-3 to TRBJ2-7; TRBD1 matches 8 bases. With 2 bases clipped from V and 9 bases from J, the junction kept 9 bases outside the gene matches. Germline V CDR1 and CDR2: LGHNA, YSLEER. The CDR3 sequence is 14 residues long. CDR3 sequence (DNA): TGCGCCAGCAGCCAAAAAGGTTCAGGACAGGGGCAGTACTTC. Residues: CASSQKGSGQGQYF.

Ten or more counts support this clonotype. The gene calls are TRBV12-3 or TRBV12-4 and TRBJ2-1; TRBD1 aligns across 11 bases. This CDR3 spans 15 amino acids. The ends lost 5 bases at V and 3 bases at J; junction bases unmatched: 3. The CDR3 DNA reads as TGTGCCAGCAGTACAGGGACAGGGGGCTACAATGAGCAGTTCTTC. The encoded protein is CASSTGTGGYNEQFF.

The gene calls are TRBV20-1 and TRBJ1-5, with 7 bases matching TRBD1. The germline V gene has CDR1 DFQATT and CDR2 SNEGSKA (reference sequence). The CDR3 contains 13 residues. V shed 3 bases, J shed 9 bases, and the junction held 8 bases outside the gene matches. The CDR3 reads CSASPRGGGPQHF. The CDR3 DNA reads TGCAGTGCTAGCCCCAGGGGGGGGGGGCCCCAGCATTTT.

This clonotype showed up many times. The chain employs TRBV27 and TRBJ1-2, with D maybe TRBD1 (5 bases). Germline CDR1 MNHEY, CDR2 SMNVEV (reference sequence). The CDR3 has 17 amino acids. V dropped 7 bases and J dropped 2 bases, with 23 bases sitting between them. The CDR3 coding sequence is TGTGCCAGCATGGGGCGGGACGGCCCCACGTCAAACTATGGCTACACCTTC. Residues: CASMGRDGPTSNYGYTF.

With regard to this clonotype: Compared with germline, one end of the junction differs, possibly owing to a read error. The chain carries TRBV5-1 and TRBJ2-1, with D unclear. Germline CDR1 is SGHRS and CDR2 is YFSETQ. This CDR3 has 14 amino acids. CDR3 loop: CASSHQGAYNEQFF. In nucleotides, the CDR3 is TGTGCCAGCAGCCATCAAGGAGCCTACAATGAGCAGTTCTTC.

Ten or more counts support this clonotype. CDR3: CASSKTGVGAEAFF. The CDR3 nucleotides are TGTGCCAGCAGTAAGACAGGGGTGGGGGCTGAAGCTTTCTTT. The genes are TRBV2 and TRBJ1-1; 8 bases match TRBD1. The CDR3 length is 14 residues. Germline loops: CDR1 SNHLY, CDR2 FYNNEI. V lost 5 bases and J lost 6; bases outside the gene matches: 8.

In this sample, this clonotype turned up many times. V and J are TRBV20-1 and TRBJ2-3, with TRBD2 matching 11 bases. J was trimmed by 2 bases and V by 6 bases; bases with no gene match: 7. The CDR3 has 15 amino acids. Germline V lookup: CDR1 DFQATT, CDR2 SNEGSKA (reference sequence). The CDR3: CSAERTSGFTDTQYF. The CDR3 nucleotides read TGCAGTGCAGAAAGGACTAGCGGGTTCACAGATACGCAGTATTTT.

This clonotype was seen at least ten times. This chain connects TRBV11-2 to TRBJ1-1; possibly TRBD1 for D (5 bases). The CDR3 sequence is 19 residues long. Germline CDR1 is SGHAT and CDR2 is FQNNGV. V dropped 5 bases and J dropped 0 bases, with 25 bases sitting between them. The CDR3: CASSRMPTRGYRMNTEAFF. The CDR3 DNA reads TGTGCCAGCAGCCGAATGCCAACACGGGGGTATCGGATGAACACTGAAGCTTTCTTT.

The V gene is TRBV14, the J gene TRBJ2-3, with 13 bases aligning to TRBD2. The junction had 10 bases not matched to a gene; V was cut back by 4 bases and J by 6 bases. The CDR3 is 17 residues long. Germline values: CDR1 SGHDN, CDR2 FVKESK. CDR3 nucleotides: TGTGCCAGCAGCCGCATAGGACTAGCGGGAGTTTTGGATACGCAGTATTTT. This sequence encodes CASSRIGLAGVLDTQYF.

This clonotype was counted once. The chain uses TRBV14 and TRBJ2-2, with no clear D. Germline V gene data show CDR1 as SGHDN and CDR2 as FVKESK. The CDR3 consists of 12 residues. The V end was cut by 3 bases, the J end by 7 bases, with 6 bases between. The CDR3 loop is CASSQVYGELFF. The CDR3 nucleotides read TGTGCCAGCAGCCAGGTCTACGGGGAGCTGTTTTTT. The variable domain in full, completed from reference TRBV14 and TRBJ2-2, reads EAGVTQFPSHSVIEKGQTVTLRCDPISGHDNLYWYRRVMGKEIKFLLHFVKESKQDESGMPNNRFLAERTGGTYSTLKVQPAELEDSGVYFCASSQVYGELFFGEGSRLTVL.

This clonotype was picked up many times. The chain couples TRBV28 to TRBJ2-7; D possibly matches TRBD1 or TRBD2 (6 bases each). Germline V lookup: CDR1 MDHEN, CDR2 SYDVKM. V was shortened by 10 bases and J by 0 bases, with 22 bases between the two germline ends. This CDR3 spans 16 amino acids. Here the CDR3 DNA reads TGTGCCACCTTATCGGGGGCGGGCCACAGCTCCTACGAGCAGTACTTC. This gives the protein CATLSGAGHSSYEQYF.

Regarding this clonotype: A much larger clone sits a single nucleotide away, making a read error possible. The chain combines TRBV4-3 with TRBJ1-1; D gene unclear. The CDR3 has 16 residues. The germline V gene encodes CDR1 LGHNA and CDR2 YSLEER. The V gene lost 0 bases and the J gene lost 4 bases, with 15 bases spanning the gap. CDR3 DNA sequence: TGCGCCAGCAGCCAAGAACGGGCCCGGGCCACCACTGAAGCTTTCTTT. It is translated as CASSQERARATTEAFF.

The chain joins TRBV6-2 or TRBV6-3 to TRBJ2-3; tentative D call: TRBD1 (6 bases). Between the trimmed V and J ends, which lost 2 bases and 4 bases, there was a span of 16 bases. This CDR3 is built from 16 residues. The V gene's germline CDR1 is MNHEY and CDR2 SVGEGT. CDR3 in DNA: TGTGCCAGCAGTTACGCGGGTGATGGGGGCGCAGATACGCAGTATTTT. Translated, it gives CASSYAGDGGADTQYF.

This clonotype was detected ten times or more. This chain connects TRBV20-1 to TRBJ1-3; D gene ambiguous. V was trimmed by 4 bases and J by 4 bases, leaving 8 bases between them. The CDR3 extends over 12 amino acids. Germline assignment: CDR1 DFQATT and CDR2 SNEGSKA (reference sequence). The CDR3, as DNA: TGCAGTGCTAATGGCAGAGGAAACACCATATATTTT. Protein: CSANGRGNTIYF.

The gene calls are TRBV20-1 and TRBJ1-5; maybe TRBD1 (6 bases). V dropped 4 bases and J dropped 4 bases, with 20 bases sitting between them. The CDR3 has 16 residues. The germline CDR1 and CDR2 sequences are DFQATT and SNEGSKA (reference sequence). The CDR3 loop reads CSATSTGPSENQPQHF. Written as DNA, the CDR3 is TGCAGTGCTACGTCGACAGGACCATCAGAAAATCAGCCCCAGCATTTT.

This clonotype showed up many times. This sequence joins TRBV12-3 or TRBV12-4 and TRBJ2-5; tentative D call: TRBD1 (6 bases). The CDR3 contains 15 residues. Trimming took 3 bases from V and 4 from J, leaving 15 bases between them. Written as DNA, the CDR3 is TGTGCCAGCAGTTTTGGGACACTGGTGGGAGAGACCCAGTACTTC. Protein: CASSFGTLVGETQYF.

This clonotype came up a few times. This sequence joins TRBV28 and TRBJ2-7; D may be TRBD1 (6 bases). This CDR3 has 15 amino acids. From germline, CDR1 is MDHEN and CDR2 SYDVKM. V gave up 2 bases and J gave up 2 bases, with 13 bases separating them. In DNA form, the CDR3 reads TGTGCCAGCAGTTTAAGCTTGGACAGTCCCTACGAGCAGTACTTC. It specifies CASSLSLDSPYEQYF. Combining the CDR3 with reference TRBV28 and TRBJ2-7 gives the whole variable domain DVKVTQSSRYLVKRTGEKVFLECVQDMDHENMFWYRQDPGLGLRLIYFSYDVKMKEKGDIPEGYSVSREKKERFSLILESASTNQTSMYLCASSLSLDSPYEQYFGPGTRLTVT.

This clonotype was detected ten times or more. The rearrangement joins TRBV28 to TRBJ2-7; perhaps TRBD1 as D (6 bases). Germline lookup yields CDR1 MDHEN and CDR2 SYDVKM. The CDR3 spans 12 residues. Trimming shortened V by 11 bases and J by 3 bases, and 14 bases separated the two germline ends. The CDR3 DNA follows: TGTGCCGCATCAGGGGACGGCTACGAGCAGTACTTC. Its translation is CAASGDGYEQYF.

This clonotype was picked up many times. The chain employs TRBV20-1 and TRBJ1-1, with D maybe TRBD1 (6 bases). In germline, CDR1 is DFQATT, CDR2 SNEGSKA (reference sequence). V lost 2 bases and J 0 bases, leaving 16 bases between the germline ends. CDR3 length: 16 residues. The CDR3 region has the DNA TGCAGTGCTAGAAGGCAAGGGGGTGGGATGAACACTGAAGCTTTCTTT. Amino acids: CSARRQGGGMNTEAFF.

The sample holds many counts of this clonotype. The V call is TRBV6-1, the J call TRBJ2-7; 11 bases agree with TRBD2. Losses at the gene ends were 6 bases for V and 1 base for J; bases not matched to a gene: 2. There are 14 residues in the CDR3. CDR1 and CDR2 (germline): MNHNS, SASEGT. As DNA, the CDR3 is TGTGCCAGCAGGCCTAGCGGGGGGTCCTACGAGCAGTACTTC. Translation gives CASRPSGGSYEQYF.